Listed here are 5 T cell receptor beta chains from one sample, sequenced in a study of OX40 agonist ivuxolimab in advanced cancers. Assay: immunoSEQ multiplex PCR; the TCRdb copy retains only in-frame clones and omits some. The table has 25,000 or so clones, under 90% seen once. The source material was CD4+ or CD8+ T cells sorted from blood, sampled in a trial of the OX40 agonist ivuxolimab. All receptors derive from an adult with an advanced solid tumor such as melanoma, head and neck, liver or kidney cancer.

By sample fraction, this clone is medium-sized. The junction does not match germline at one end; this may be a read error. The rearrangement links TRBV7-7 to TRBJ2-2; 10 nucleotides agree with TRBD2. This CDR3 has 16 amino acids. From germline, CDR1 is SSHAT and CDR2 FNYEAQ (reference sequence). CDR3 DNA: TGTGCTAGCAGCTTAACTAGCGGGGCGTACACCGGGGAGCTGTTTTTT. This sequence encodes CASSLTSGAYTGELFF.

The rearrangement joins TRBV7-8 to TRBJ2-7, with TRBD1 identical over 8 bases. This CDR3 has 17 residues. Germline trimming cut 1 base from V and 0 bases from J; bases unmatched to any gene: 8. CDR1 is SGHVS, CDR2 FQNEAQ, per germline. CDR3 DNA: TGTGCCAGCAGCTTAGGGACAGGGTTGGTGGGCTCCTACGAGCAGTACTTC. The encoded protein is CASSLGTGLVGSYEQYF.

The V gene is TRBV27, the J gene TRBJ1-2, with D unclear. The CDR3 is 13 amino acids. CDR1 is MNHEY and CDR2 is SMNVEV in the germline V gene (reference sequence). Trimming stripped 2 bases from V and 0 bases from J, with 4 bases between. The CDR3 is CASSLGTNYGYTF. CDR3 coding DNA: TGTGCCAGCAGTTTAGGTACTAACTATGGCTACACCTTC.

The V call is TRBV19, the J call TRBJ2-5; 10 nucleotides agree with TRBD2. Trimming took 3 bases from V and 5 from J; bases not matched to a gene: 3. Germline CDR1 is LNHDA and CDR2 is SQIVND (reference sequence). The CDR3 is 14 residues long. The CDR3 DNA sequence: TGTGCCAGTAGTATGCTAGCGGGGGTGGAGACCCAGTACTTC. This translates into CASSMLAGVETQYF. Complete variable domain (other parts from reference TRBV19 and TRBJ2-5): DGGITQSPKYLFRKEGQNVTLSCEQNLNHDAMYWYRQDPGQGLRLIYYSQIVNDFQKGDIAEGYSVSREKKESFPLTVTSAQKNPTAFYLCASSMLAGVETQYFGPGTRLLVL.

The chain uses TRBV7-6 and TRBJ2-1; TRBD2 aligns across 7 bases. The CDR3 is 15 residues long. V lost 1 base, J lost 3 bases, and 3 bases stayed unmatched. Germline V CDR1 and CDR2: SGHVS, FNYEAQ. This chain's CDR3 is CASSLVGDYYNEQFF. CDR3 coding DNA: TGTGCCAGCAGCTTAGTAGGGGACTACTACAATGAGCAGTTCTTC. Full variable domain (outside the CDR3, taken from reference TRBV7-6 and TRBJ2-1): GAGVSQSPRYKVTKRGQDVALRCDPISGHVSLYWYRQALGQGPEFLTYFNYEAQQDKSGLPNDRFSAERPEGSISTLTIQRTEQRDSAMYRCASSLVGDYYNEQFFGPGTRLTVL.